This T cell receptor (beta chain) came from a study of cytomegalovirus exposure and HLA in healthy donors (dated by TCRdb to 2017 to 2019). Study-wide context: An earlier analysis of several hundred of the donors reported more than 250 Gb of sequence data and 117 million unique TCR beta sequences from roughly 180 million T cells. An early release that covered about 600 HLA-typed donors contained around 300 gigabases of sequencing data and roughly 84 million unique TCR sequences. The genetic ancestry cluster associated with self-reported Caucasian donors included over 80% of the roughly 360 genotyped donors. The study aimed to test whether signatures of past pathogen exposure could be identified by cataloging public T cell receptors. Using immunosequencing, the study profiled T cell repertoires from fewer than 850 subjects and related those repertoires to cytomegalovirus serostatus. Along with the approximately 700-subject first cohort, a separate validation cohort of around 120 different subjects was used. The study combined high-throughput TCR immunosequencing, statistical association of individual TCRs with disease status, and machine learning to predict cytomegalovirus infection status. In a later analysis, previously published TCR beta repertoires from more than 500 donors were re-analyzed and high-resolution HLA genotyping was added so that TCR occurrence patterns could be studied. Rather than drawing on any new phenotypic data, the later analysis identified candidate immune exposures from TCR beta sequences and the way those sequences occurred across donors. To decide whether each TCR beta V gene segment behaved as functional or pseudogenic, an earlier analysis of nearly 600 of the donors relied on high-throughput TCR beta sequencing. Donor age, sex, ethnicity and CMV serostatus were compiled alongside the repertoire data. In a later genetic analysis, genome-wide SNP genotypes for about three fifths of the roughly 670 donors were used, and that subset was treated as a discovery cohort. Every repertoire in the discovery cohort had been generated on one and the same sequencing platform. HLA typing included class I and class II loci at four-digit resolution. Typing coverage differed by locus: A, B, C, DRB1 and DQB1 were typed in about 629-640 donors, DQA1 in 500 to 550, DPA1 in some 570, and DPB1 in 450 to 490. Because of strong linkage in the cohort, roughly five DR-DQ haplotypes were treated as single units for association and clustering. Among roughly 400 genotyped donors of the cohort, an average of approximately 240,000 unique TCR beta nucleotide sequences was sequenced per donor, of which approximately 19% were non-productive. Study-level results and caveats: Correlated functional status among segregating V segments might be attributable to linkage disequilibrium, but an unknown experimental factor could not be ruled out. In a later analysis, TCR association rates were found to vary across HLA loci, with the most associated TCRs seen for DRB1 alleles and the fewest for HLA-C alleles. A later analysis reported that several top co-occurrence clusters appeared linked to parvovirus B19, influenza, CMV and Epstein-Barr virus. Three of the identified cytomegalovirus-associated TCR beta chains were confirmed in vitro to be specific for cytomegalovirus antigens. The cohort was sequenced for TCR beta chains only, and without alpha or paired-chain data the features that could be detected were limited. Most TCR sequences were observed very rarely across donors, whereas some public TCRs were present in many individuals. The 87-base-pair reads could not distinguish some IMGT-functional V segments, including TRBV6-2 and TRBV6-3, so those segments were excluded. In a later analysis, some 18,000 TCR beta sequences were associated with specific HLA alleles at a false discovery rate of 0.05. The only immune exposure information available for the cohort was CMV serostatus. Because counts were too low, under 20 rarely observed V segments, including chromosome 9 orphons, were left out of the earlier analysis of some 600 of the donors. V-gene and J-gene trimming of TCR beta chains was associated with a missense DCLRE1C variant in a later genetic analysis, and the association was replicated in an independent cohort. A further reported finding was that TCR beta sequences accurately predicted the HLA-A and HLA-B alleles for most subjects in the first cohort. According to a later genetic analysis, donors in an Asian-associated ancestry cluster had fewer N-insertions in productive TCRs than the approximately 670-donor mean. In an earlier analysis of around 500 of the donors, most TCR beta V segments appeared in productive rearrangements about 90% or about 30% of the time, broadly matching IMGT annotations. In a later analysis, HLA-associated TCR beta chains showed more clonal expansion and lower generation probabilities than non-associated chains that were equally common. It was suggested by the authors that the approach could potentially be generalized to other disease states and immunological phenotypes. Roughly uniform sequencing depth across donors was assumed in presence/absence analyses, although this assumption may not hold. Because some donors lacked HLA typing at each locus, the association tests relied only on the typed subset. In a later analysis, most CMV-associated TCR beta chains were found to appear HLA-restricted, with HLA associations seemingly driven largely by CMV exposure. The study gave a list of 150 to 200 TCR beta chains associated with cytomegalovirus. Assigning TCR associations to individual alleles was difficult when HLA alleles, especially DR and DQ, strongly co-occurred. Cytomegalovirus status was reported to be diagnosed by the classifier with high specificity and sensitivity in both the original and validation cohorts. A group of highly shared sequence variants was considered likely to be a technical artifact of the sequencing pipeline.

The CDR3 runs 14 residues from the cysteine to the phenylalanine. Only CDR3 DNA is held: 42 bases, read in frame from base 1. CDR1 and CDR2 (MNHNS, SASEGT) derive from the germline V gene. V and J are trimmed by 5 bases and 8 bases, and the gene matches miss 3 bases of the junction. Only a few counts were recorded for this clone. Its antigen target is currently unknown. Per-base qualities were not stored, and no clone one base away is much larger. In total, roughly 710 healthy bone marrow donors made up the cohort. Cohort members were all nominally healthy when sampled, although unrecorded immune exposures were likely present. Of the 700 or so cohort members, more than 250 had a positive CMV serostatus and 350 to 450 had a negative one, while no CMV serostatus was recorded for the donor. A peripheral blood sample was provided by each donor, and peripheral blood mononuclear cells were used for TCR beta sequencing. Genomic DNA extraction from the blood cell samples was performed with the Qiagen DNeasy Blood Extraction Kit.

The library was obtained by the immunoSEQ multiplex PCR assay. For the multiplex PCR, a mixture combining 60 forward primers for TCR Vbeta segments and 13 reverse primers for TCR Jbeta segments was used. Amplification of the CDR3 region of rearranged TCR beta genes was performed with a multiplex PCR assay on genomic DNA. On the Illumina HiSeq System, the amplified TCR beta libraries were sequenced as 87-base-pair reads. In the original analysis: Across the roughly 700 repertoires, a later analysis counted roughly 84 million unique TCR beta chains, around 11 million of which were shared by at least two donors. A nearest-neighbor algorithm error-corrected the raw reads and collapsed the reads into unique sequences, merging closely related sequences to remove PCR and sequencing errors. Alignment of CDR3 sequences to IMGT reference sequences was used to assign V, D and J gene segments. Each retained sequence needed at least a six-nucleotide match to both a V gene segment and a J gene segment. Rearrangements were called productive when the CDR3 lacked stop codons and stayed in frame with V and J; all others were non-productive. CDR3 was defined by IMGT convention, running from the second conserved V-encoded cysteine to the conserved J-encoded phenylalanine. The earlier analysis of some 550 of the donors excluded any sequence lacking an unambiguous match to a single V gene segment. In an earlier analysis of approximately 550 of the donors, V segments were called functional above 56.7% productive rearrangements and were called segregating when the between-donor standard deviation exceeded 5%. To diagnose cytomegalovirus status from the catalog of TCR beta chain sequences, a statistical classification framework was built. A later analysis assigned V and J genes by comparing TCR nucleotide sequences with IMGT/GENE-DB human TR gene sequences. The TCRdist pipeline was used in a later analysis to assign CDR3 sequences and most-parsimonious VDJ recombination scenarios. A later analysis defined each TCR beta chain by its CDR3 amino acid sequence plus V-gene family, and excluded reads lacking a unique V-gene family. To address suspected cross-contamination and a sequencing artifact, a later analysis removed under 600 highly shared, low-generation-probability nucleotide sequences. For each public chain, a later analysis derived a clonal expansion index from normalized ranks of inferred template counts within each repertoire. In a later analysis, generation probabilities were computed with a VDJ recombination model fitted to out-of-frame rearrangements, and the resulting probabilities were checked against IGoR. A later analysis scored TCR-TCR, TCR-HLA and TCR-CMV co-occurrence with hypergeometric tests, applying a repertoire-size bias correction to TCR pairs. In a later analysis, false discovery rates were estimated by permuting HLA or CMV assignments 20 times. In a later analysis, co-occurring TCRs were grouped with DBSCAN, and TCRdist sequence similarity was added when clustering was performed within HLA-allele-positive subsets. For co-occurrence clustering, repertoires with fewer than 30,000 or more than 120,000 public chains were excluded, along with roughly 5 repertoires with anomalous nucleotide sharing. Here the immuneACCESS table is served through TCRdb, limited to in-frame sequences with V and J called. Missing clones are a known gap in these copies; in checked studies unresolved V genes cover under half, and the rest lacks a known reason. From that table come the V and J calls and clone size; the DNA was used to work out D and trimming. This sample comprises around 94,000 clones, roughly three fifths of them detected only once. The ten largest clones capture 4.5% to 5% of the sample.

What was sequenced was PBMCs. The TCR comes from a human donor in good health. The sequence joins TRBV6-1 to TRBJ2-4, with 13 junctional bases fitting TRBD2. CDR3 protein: CASSRTSGSDIQYF. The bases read TGTGCCAGCAGTAGGACTAGCGGGAGTGACATTCAGTACTTC.